This TCR beta chain emerged from a study of cytomegalovirus exposure and HLA in healthy donors (dated by TCRdb to between 2016 and 2019). About the study as a whole: An earlier analysis of a few hundred of the donors reported 250 to 300 Gb of sequence data and 100 million to 120 million unique TCR beta sequences obtained from 150 million to 200 million T cells. In the later analysis, no new phenotypic data were used to find candidate immune exposures; instead, reliance was placed on TCR beta sequences and their occurrence across donors. Class I and class II HLA loci were covered by the typing at four-digit resolution. On average, about 200,000 unique TCR beta nucleotide sequences were sequenced per donor among about 400 genotyped donors of the cohort, with roughly 18% of those sequences being non-productive. All discovery cohort repertoires had been generated on a single sequencing platform. Typing coverage varied by locus: roughly 629-640 donors for A, B, C, DRB1 and DQB1; 500 to 550 for DQA1; over 600 for DPA1; approximately 450 for DPB1. Besides the first cohort of under 700 subjects, a separate validation cohort made up of over a hundred different subjects was used. About 320 gigabases of sequencing data and tens of millions of unique TCR sequences were included in an early release covering around 650 HLA-typed donors. Donor age, sex, ethnicity and CMV serostatus were compiled together with the repertoire data. A later genetic analysis used genome-wide SNP genotypes for about three fifths of the 666 donors, treating that subset as a discovery cohort. The study combined high-throughput TCR immunosequencing, statistical association of individual TCRs with disease status, and machine learning to predict cytomegalovirus infection status. To study patterns of TCR occurrence, a later analysis re-analyzed previously published TCR beta repertoires from 550 to 800 donors and added high-resolution HLA genotyping. The study aimed to test whether signatures of past pathogen exposure could be identified by cataloging public T cell receptors. An earlier analysis of roughly 600 of the donors used high-throughput TCR beta sequencing to judge whether each TCR beta V gene segment behaved as functional or pseudogenic. Roughly five DR-DQ haplotypes were handled as single units for association and clustering because linkage in the cohort was strong. The study used immunosequencing to profile the T cell repertoires of more than 650 subjects and linked those repertoires to cytomegalovirus serostatus. The genetic ancestry cluster associated with self-reported Caucasian donors included roughly 84% of the 350 to 500 genotyped donors. On the study overall, not on this receptor specifically: A further reported finding was that TCR beta sequences accurately predicted the HLA-A and HLA-B alleles for most subjects in the first cohort. Roughly uniform sequencing depth across donors was assumed in presence/absence analyses, although this assumption may not hold. A later analysis found that most CMV-associated TCR beta chains appeared HLA-restricted, with HLA associations seemingly driven largely by CMV exposure. Immune exposure information for the cohort was limited to CMV serostatus. Cytomegalovirus status was reported to be diagnosed by the classifier with high specificity and sensitivity in both the original and validation cohorts. In an earlier analysis of around 600 of the donors, most TCR beta V segments appeared in productive rearrangements about 87% or about 30% of the time, broadly matching IMGT annotations. Across donors, most TCR sequences were observed very rarely, whereas some public TCRs were present in many individuals. Because HLA typing was unavailable for some donors at each locus, only the typed subset was used in association tests. According to a later analysis, parvovirus B19, influenza, CMV and Epstein-Barr virus appeared linked to several top co-occurrence clusters. In a later genetic analysis, fewer N-insertions in productive TCRs were reported among donors in an Asian-associated ancestry cluster than the 666-donor mean. In a later analysis, the rate of TCR association differed among HLA loci, with DRB1 alleles having the most associated TCRs and HLA-C alleles having the fewest. The authors suggested that the approach could potentially be extended to other disease states and immunological phenotypes. This cohort had only TCR beta chains sequenced, and the lack of alpha or paired-chain data limited which features could be detected. In the study, about 150 TCR beta chains were listed as associated with cytomegalovirus. The sequencing pipeline was judged likely to have produced a cluster of highly shared sequence variants as a technical artifact. V-gene and J-gene trimming of TCR beta chains was associated with a missense DCLRE1C variant in a later genetic analysis, and the association was replicated in an independent cohort. In vitro tests confirmed that a few of the cytomegalovirus-associated TCR beta chains recognize cytomegalovirus antigens. A later analysis associated approximately 17,000 TCR beta sequences with specific HLA alleles at a false discovery rate of 0.05. When HLA alleles, especially DR and DQ, strongly co-occurred, TCR associations were difficult to assign to individual alleles. The 87-base-pair reads could not distinguish some IMGT-functional V segments, including TRBV6-2 and TRBV6-3, so those segments were excluded. Because counts were too low, around 18 rarely observed V segments, including chromosome 9 orphons, were left out of the earlier analysis of approximately 580 of the donors. Linkage disequilibrium might explain the correlated functional status among segregating V segments, but an unknown experimental factor could not be ruled out. A later analysis found that HLA-associated TCR beta chains were more clonally expanded and had lower generation probabilities than equally common non-associated chains.

Library preparation used the immunoSEQ multiplex PCR assay. A mixture of 60 forward primers for TCR Vbeta segments and 13 reverse primers for TCR Jbeta segments was used in the multiplex PCR. A multiplex PCR assay on genomic DNA amplified the CDR3 region of rearranged TCR beta genes. The Illumina HiSeq System was used to sequence the amplified TCR beta libraries as 87-base-pair reads. The published analysis was carried out like this. In a later analysis, some 80 million unique TCR beta chains were counted across the approximately 640 repertoires, and approximately 9.9 million of these chains were shared by at least two donors. Raw reads were error-corrected and collapsed into unique sequences with a nearest-neighbor algorithm that merged closely related sequences to remove PCR and sequencing errors. CDR3 sequences were aligned to IMGT reference sequences to assign V, D and J gene segments. For a sequence to be retained, a match of at least six nucleotides was required to both a V gene segment and a J gene segment. A rearrangement counted as productive if the CDR3 had no stop codons and remained in frame with V and J, and every other rearrangement counted as non-productive. Following IMGT convention, CDR3 was defined as the stretch from the second conserved V-encoded cysteine up to the conserved J-encoded phenylalanine. Sequences without an unambiguous match to a single V gene segment were excluded from the earlier analysis of 450 to 750 of the donors. In an earlier analysis of 450 to 700 of the donors, V segments were called functional above 56.7% productive rearrangements and were called segregating when the between-donor standard deviation exceeded 5%. A statistical classification framework was built for diagnosing cytomegalovirus status from the catalog of TCR beta chain sequences. In a later analysis, TCR nucleotide sequences were compared against IMGT/GENE-DB human TR gene sequences so that V and J genes could be assigned. Using the TCRdist pipeline, a later analysis assigned CDR3 sequences along with most-parsimonious VDJ recombination scenarios. In a later analysis, each TCR beta chain was defined by its CDR3 amino acid sequence together with its V-gene family, and reads without a unique V-gene family were excluded. As a way to deal with suspected cross-contamination and a sequencing artifact, a later analysis dropped 592 nucleotide sequences that were highly shared and had low generation probability. A later analysis calculated a clonal expansion index for each public chain from normalized within-repertoire ranks of inferred template counts. A later analysis computed generation probabilities with a VDJ recombination model fitted to out-of-frame rearrangements, and checked the results against IGoR. In a later analysis, hypergeometric tests were used to score TCR-TCR, TCR-HLA and TCR-CMV co-occurrence, with a repertoire-size bias correction applied to TCR pairs. In a later analysis, false discovery rates were estimated by permuting HLA or CMV assignments 20 times. A later analysis grouped co-occurring TCRs with DBSCAN, adding TCRdist sequence similarity when clustering within HLA-allele-positive subsets. Co-occurrence clustering excluded repertoires with fewer than 30,000 or more than 120,000 public chains, plus five with anomalous nucleotide sharing. This is the immuneACCESS table as TCRdb keeps it, with only in-frame sequences that have V and J called. A part of the clones is gone; compared with another copy, unresolved V genes explain less than half, and the rest is unexplained. From that table come the V and J calls and clone size; the DNA was used to work out D and trimming. The sample includes some 130,000 clones, with 55% to 75% observed a single time. Of the sample, under 5.5% falls within the top ten clones.

Reading the germline V gene gives CDR1 KGHSH and CDR2 LQKENI. V loses 6 bases at its end and J loses 9 bases; junction bases beyond the gene matches: 15. The CDR3 runs 16 amino acids, cysteine and phenylalanine included. The sequence is cut down to CDR3 DNA, 48 bases in frame from base 1. The cohort comprised 666 healthy bone marrow donors. At the time of sampling, all cohort members were nominally healthy, though unrecorded immune exposures were likely present. The donor was CMV seropositive and belonged to the group of 250 to 300 seropositive cohort members. Each donor provided a peripheral blood sample, and peripheral blood mononuclear cells were used for TCR beta sequencing. Genomic DNA was extracted from the blood cell samples with the Qiagen DNeasy Blood Extraction Kit. This clone has only a few counts. Its cognate antigen has yet to be identified. No per-base quality is available; no much larger clone lies one base away.

The receptor was isolated from a man aged 45-65 years in good health and CMV-seropositive. The chain is assembled from TRBV18 and TRBJ1-1; 11 junctional bases match TRBD1. The sequencing sample was made of PBMCs. The nucleotides are TGTGCCAGCTCCGACAGAAAAGGGACAGGGGGAAACAAAGCTTTCTTT. Protein translation: CASSDRKGTGGNKAFF.